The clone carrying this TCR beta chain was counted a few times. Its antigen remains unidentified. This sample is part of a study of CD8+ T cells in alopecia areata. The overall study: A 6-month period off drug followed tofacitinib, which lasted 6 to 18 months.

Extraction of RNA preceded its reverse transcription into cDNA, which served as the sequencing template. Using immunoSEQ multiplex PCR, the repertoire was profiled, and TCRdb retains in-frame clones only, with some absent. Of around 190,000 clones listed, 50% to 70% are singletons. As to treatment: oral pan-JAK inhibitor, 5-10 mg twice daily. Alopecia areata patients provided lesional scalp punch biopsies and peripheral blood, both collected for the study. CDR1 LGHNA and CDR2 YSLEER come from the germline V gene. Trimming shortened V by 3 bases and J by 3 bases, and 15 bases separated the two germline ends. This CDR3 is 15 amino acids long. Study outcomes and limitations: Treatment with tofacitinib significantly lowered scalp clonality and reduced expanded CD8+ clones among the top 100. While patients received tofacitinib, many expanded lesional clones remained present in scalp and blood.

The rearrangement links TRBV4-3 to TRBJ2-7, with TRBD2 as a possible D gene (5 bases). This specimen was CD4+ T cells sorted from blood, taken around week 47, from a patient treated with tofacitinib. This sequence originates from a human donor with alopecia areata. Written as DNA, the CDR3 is TGCGCCAGCAGCCAGGAACTAGTGGAAAACTACGAGCAGTACTTC. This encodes CASSQELVENYEQYF.